These 21 T cell receptor beta chains share one sample of origin, sequenced in a study of T cells expressing NK-cell markers. TCRdb reanalyzed the 5' RACE reads, giving one entry per CDR3 protein sequence and no DNA. The sample has some 340,000 distinct CDR3 sequences; the top ten hold about 5.2%. The sample consisted of blood T cells: a sorted CD56 or NKG2C T cell subset, CD4+ or CD8+ T cells, or bulk PBMC T cells (not recorded which). The receptors were gathered from a man aged 18-70 years in good health.

This chain connects TRBV12-3 or TRBV12-4 to TRBJ2-3; no DNA is available, so the TRBD1 call from TCRdb remains unchecked. The CDR3 sequence is 16 residues long. This CDR3 is CASSYRVGGGTDTQYF.

This chain connects TRBV4-2 to TRBJ2-7; TCRdb outputs TRBD1, but without DNA this stays unchecked. Germline CDR1 LGHNA, CDR2 YNFKEQ. CDR3 length equals 17 residues. This chain's CDR3 is CASSQKPRQGAAYEQYF.

The chain couples TRBV6-4 to TRBJ1-2; the TCRdb D gene call, TRBD1, has no DNA to confirm it. Germline CDR1 is MRHNA and CDR2 is SNTAGT. The CDR3 length is 13 residues. The chain's CDR3 is CASSQGQGERYTF.

This chain uses TRBV11-3 with TRBJ2-7; the TCRdb D gene call, TRBD1, has no DNA to confirm it. The CDR3 has 15 residues. Germline V CDR1 and CDR2: SGHNT, YENEEA. CDR3 amino acids: CASSLGTGTDRVQYF.

The chain couples TRBV7-9 to TRBJ1-1; the TCRdb D gene call, TRBD1, has no DNA to confirm it. The CDR3 loop spans 13 amino acids. Germline values: CDR1 SEHNR, CDR2 FQNEAQ (reference sequence). This CDR3 is CASSASGDTEAFF.

This CDR3 is CASSASGLAGGSQETQYF. The V call is TRBV11-2, the J call TRBJ2-5; TCRdb lists TRBD2, though no DNA is available to test this call. This CDR3 contains 18 residues. Germline V gives CDR1 SGHAT, CDR2 FQNNGV.

The chain is built from TRBV6-5 and TRBJ2-5; absent DNA, TCRdb's TRBD2 call cannot be checked. CDR1 is MNHEY, CDR2 SVGAGI, per germline. The CDR3 runs 18 residues. The CDR3 sequence: CASSYGPFWTTTQETQYF.

The chain carries TRBV2 and TRBJ1-2. Germline V gene data show CDR1 as SNHLY and CDR2 as FYNNEI. This CDR3 comprises 14 residues. The CDR3 sequence: CASRALEGNYGYTF.

The rearrangement uses TRBV7-2 and TRBJ2-2; the TRBD2 assignment by TCRdb is unverifiable without DNA. The germline V gene has CDR1 SGHTA and CDR2 FQGNSA. This CDR3 is built from 17 residues. The CDR3 reads CAGQGVAGGLNTGELFF.

V is TRBV11-1 and J is TRBJ2-1; the TRBD2 assignment by TCRdb is unverifiable without DNA. The germline gives CDR1 SGHAT, CDR2 FQDESV (reference sequence). CDR3 length equals 19 residues. The CDR3 here is CASSPQGWAGTSTGNEQFF.

V gene TRBV28 combines with J gene TRBJ1-1; checking the TCRdb D call of TRBD1 is not possible without DNA. Germline CDR1 MDHEN, CDR2 SYDVKM. The CDR3 spans 17 residues. This chain's CDR3 is CASSLWGQGRANTEAFF. The entire variable domain, with the rest obtained from reference TRBV28 and TRBJ1-1, is as follows: DVKVTQSSRYLVKRTGEKVFLECVQDMDHENMFWYRQDPGLGLRLIYFSYDVKMKEKGDIPEGYSVSREKKERFSLILESASTNQTSMYLCASSLWGQGRANTEAFFGQGTRLTVV.

The chain has TRBV10-3 and TRBJ2-2. This CDR3 contains 15 residues. The germline V gene encodes CDR1 ENHRY and CDR2 SYGVKD. The CDR3 here is CAISVDGLYTGELFF.

This chain joins TRBV27 and TRBJ2-1; TCRdb's D call of TRBD1 is untestable without DNA. In germline, CDR1 is MNHEY, CDR2 SMNVEV (reference sequence). The CDR3 runs 14 residues. This chain's CDR3 is CASSLRGTNNEQFF.

This sequence joins TRBV29-1 and TRBJ2-5. The CDR3 has 13 residues. The germline V gene encodes CDR1 SQVTM and CDR2 ANQGSEA. CDR3 residues: CSVDEDGQETQYF.

The chain couples TRBV18 to TRBJ2-1; the D call of TRBD1 rests on TCRdb alone, since no DNA is present to check it. Germline V gives CDR1 KGHSH, CDR2 LQKENI. This CDR3 contains 18 residues. The CDR3 reads CASSPPGLAGHSYNEQFF. The variable domain in full, with the rest retrieved from reference TRBV18 and TRBJ2-1, is NAGVMQNPRHLVRRRGQEARLRCSPMKGHSHVYWYRQLPEEGLKFMVYLQKENIIDESGMPKERFSAEFPKEGPSILRIQQVVRGDSAAYFCASSPPGLAGHSYNEQFFGPGTRLTVL.

The chain has TRBV7-9 and TRBJ2-1; no DNA is available, so the TRBD2 call from TCRdb remains unchecked. CDR1 and CDR2 from the germline V gene are SEHNR and FQNEAQ (reference sequence). This CDR3 contains 16 residues. The CDR3 sequence is CASSGPGLGYFNEQFF.

This rearrangement joins TRBV5-1 to TRBJ1-1; the D call of TRBD1 rests on TCRdb alone, since no DNA is present to check it. The V gene's germline CDR1 is SGHRS and CDR2 YFSETQ. The CDR3 length is 14 residues. This CDR3 reads CASSLEQAEDEAFF.

The V gene is TRBV2, the J gene TRBJ2-3. The germline CDR1 and CDR2 sequences are SNHLY and FYNNEI. This CDR3 contains 15 residues. The CDR3 is CASSEASASADTQYF.

The chain employs TRBV20-1 and TRBJ2-5. Germline-derived CDR1 and CDR2 are DFQATT and SNEGSKA (reference sequence). This CDR3 is built from 11 residues. This CDR3 is CSPWYQETQYF.

The chain recombines TRBV5-1 with TRBJ2-7; the D gene TCRdb calls, TRBD1, cannot be checked with no DNA. The CDR3 loop spans 17 amino acids. Germline V gene sequence: CDR1 SGHRS, CDR2 YFSETQ. The CDR3 reads CASTQNRTGSFSYEQYF. The whole variable domain, remainder taken from reference TRBV5-1 and TRBJ2-7, is KAGVTQTPRYLIKTRGQQVTLSCSPISGHRSVSWYQQTPGQGLQFLFEYFSETQRNKGNFPGRFSGRQFSNSRSEMNVSTLELGDSALYLCASTQNRTGSFSYEQYFGPGTRLTVT.

V gene TRBV2 combines with J gene TRBJ2-3; TCRdb lists TRBD1, though no DNA is available to test this call. Germline V gives CDR1 SNHLY, CDR2 FYNNEI. The CDR3 sequence is 15 residues long. The CDR3 sequence: CASSVVGANTDTQYF.